The 19 T cell receptor beta chains listed next were all sequenced from one sample in a study of cytomegalovirus exposure and HLA in healthy donors. The primer mix had 60 Vbeta and 13 Jbeta primers. TCRdb's copy holds only in-frame clones and misses some; the assay was immunoSEQ multiplex PCR. Of 85,000 to 120,000 clones in the sample, around three quarters were seen once. Sequencing input: PBMCs. Every receptor here comes from a woman between 50 and 59 years old in good health and CMV-seropositive.

The chain recombines TRBV27 with TRBJ2-2, with a possible D match to TRBD2 (6 bases). Germline loops: CDR1 MNHEY, CDR2 SMNVEV (reference sequence). V was shortened by 6 bases and J by 6 bases, with 20 bases between the two germline ends. The CDR3 totals 16 residues. Written as DNA, the CDR3 is TGTGCCAGCAGAACGGCCGGGGGATACGGCCCCGGGGAGCTGTTTTTT. Translating it yields CASRTAGGYGPGELFF.

The chain has TRBV7-3 and TRBJ1-6, with 11 bases lining up with TRBD1. This CDR3 region has 15 residues. The V gene's germline CDR1 is SGHTA and CDR2 FQGTGA. Unmatched junction bases numbered 8, after V lost 6 bases and J lost 10 bases. This chain's CDR3 is CASSPGTGGVSPLHF. CDR3 DNA: TGTGCCAGCAGTCCCGGGACAGGGGGTGTCTCACCCCTCCACTTT.

The chain is built from TRBV6-6 and TRBJ2-5; D is unresolved. The tail of the sequence fits TRBJ2-7 better, so the J call may be wrong. Germline CDR1 MNHNY, CDR2 SVGAGI (reference sequence). The CDR3 is made up of 13 amino acids. CDR3 DNA sequence: TGTGCCAGCAGCCCATCGGTCGCCTACGAGCAGTACTTC. Its translation is CASSPSVAYEQYF.

V usage is TRBV2 and J usage is TRBJ2-3; 10 bases line up with TRBD2. Germline V CDR1 and CDR2: SNHLY, FYNNEI. This CDR3 region has 20 residues. With 4 bases clipped from V and 1 base from J, the junction kept 17 bases outside the gene matches. In nucleotides, the CDR3 is TGTGCCAGCAGTGGGGGGTTAAAGCGGGGGGGCCTGAGAGGCACAGATACGCAGTATTTT. It translates to CASSGGLKRGGLRGTDTQYF.

This rearrangement joins TRBV5-5 to TRBJ1-2, with unresolved D. V lost 0 bases to trimming and J lost 9 bases, with 18 bases between them. CDR3 length: 15 amino acids. Germline values: CDR1 SGHKS, CDR2 YYEKEE (reference sequence). CDR3 nucleotides: TGTGCCAGCAGCTTGGGGCCAACATGGGGAGATCGCTACACCTTC. Its protein product is CASSLGPTWGDRYTF.

The J gene is TRBJ2-3, the V gene TRBV2, with 8 bases that match TRBD1. V dropped 7 bases and J dropped 4; count of bases not matched to a gene: 13. This CDR3 comprises 16 residues. Germline CDR1 is SNHLY and CDR2 is FYNNEI. CDR3 sequence reads: CASNPQGARIADTQYF. The CDR3 coding sequence is TGTGCCAGCAACCCCCAGGGGGCGCGGATCGCAGATACGCAGTATTTT.

The V and J genes are TRBV2 and TRBJ2-3; 12 nucleotides line up with TRBD2. Germline lookup yields CDR1 SNHLY and CDR2 FYNNEI. The CDR3 runs 19 residues. The J segment lost 2 bases and the V segment lost 5 bases, leaving 14 bases of the junction unmatched. The CDR3 bases are TGTGCCAGCAGTAGGACTAGCGGGGACACCCCCTCGGCCACAGATACGCAGTATTTT. Encoded protein: CASSRTSGDTPSATDTQYF.

The chain is built from TRBV5-1 and TRBJ2-3; 10 nucleotides align to TRBD2. In germline, CDR1 is SGHRS, CDR2 YFSETQ. The CDR3 is 17 amino acids. After removal of 0 bases from V and 1 base from J, the junction contained 5 bases not matched to a gene. The CDR3 DNA reads TGCGCCAGCAGCTTGGTGCCTAGCGGGGGAGGCACAGATACGCAGTATTTT. Its translation is CASSLVPSGGGTDTQYF.

The table lists this clone with a count of one. This chain links TRBV19 with TRBJ2-3; a weak D match, TRBD2 (6 bases). The V end was cut by 7 bases, the J end by 4 bases, with 21 bases between. The CDR3 consists of 16 residues. CDR1 is LNHDA, CDR2 SQIVND, per germline (reference sequence). CDR3 residues: CASIRWGDKGSDTQYF. The CDR3 DNA reads as TGTGCCAGTATTAGGTGGGGGGATAAGGGATCAGATACGCAGTATTTT.

V is TRBV5-8 and J is TRBJ1-2, with D uncertain. V was trimmed by 0 bases and J by 0 bases, leaving 6 bases between them. Germline CDR1 SGHTS, CDR2 YDEGEE. The CDR3 runs to 14 residues. CDR3 amino acids: CASSLDGANYGYTF. The CDR3 nucleotides read TGTGCCAGCAGCTTGGACGGAGCTAACTATGGCTACACCTTC. Variable domain in full (rest from reference TRBV5-8 and TRBJ1-2): EAGVTQSPTHLIKTRGQQATLRCSPISGHTSVYWYQQALGLGLQFLLWYDEGEERNRGNFPPRFSGRQFPNYSSELNVNALELEDSALYLCASSLDGANYGYTFGSGTRLTVV.

This clone was seen only once. The chain couples TRBV15 to TRBJ1-5; D not certain. Trimming removed 3 bases from V and 0 bases from J, with 6 bases in between. CDR1 is LNHNV and CDR2 is YYDKDF in the germline V gene (reference sequence). CDR3 length: 14 residues. The CDR3 DNA follows: TGTGCCACCAGCAGGGCCAGTAGCAATCAGCCCCAGCATTTT. Translated, it gives CATSRASSNQPQHF.

The chain links TRBV5-6 to TRBJ2-1; TRBD2 agrees at 7 bases. Germline V gene lookup returns CDR1 SGHDT and CDR2 YYEEEE. With 0 bases clipped from V and 7 bases from J, the junction kept 4 bases outside the gene matches. This CDR3 region has 14 residues. CDR3 nucleotide sequence: TGTGCCAGCAGCTTGGTCCGGGGAGGGAATGAGCAGTTCTTC. Its protein product is CASSLVRGGNEQFF.

This chain joins TRBV1 and TRBJ2-2; the table names TRBD1, a call not compared with the DNA. TRBV1 is labeled a pseudogene. This CDR3 spans 18 amino acids. The CDR3 coding sequence is TGCACCAGCAGCCATAGTGGAGACGACAGGGGCAACACCGGGGAGCTGTTTTTT. Translation gives CTSSHSGDDRGNTGELFF.

The gene calls are TRBV14 and TRBJ1-4; TRBD1 might be the D (5 bases). V was clipped by 0 bases and J by 3 bases, with 11 bases between them. Germline-derived CDR1 and CDR2 are SGHDN and FVKESK. The CDR3 has 16 residues. The CDR3 nucleotides are TGTGCCAGCAGCCAAGACTGGGGCAGAGCTAATGAAAAACTGTTTTTT. The encoded protein is CASSQDWGRANEKLFF.

V is TRBV7-9 and J is TRBJ1-5; tentative D call: TRBD1 (6 bases). The V gene lost 5 bases and the J gene lost 1 base, with 9 bases spanning the gap. Germline CDR1 reads SEHNR; CDR2 reads FQNEAQ (reference sequence). The CDR3 has 14 residues. The CDR3 protein is CASSPTGSNQPQHF. In DNA, the CDR3 is TGTGCCAGCAGCCCGACAGGCAGCAATCAGCCCCAGCATTTT.

This clone was observed once. J is TRBJ2-3 and V is TRBV19; TRBD2 agrees at 8 bases. This CDR3 has 16 amino acids. CDR1 is LNHDA and CDR2 is SQIVND in the germline V gene (reference sequence). Unmatched junction bases numbered 9, after V lost 5 bases and J lost 2 bases. Here the CDR3 DNA reads TGTGCCAGTAGTCCAGGGATAGCGGGGCTCACAGATACGCAGTATTTT. Its translation: CASSPGIAGLTDTQYF. Together with reference TRBV19 and TRBJ2-3, the CDR3 gives the full variable domain: DGGITQSPKYLFRKEGQNVTLSCEQNLNHDAMYWYRQDPGQGLRLIYYSQIVNDFQKGDIAEGYSVSREKKESFPLTVTSAQKNPTAFYLCASSPGIAGLTDTQYFGPGTRLTVL.

The rearrangement joins TRBV9 to TRBJ2-3; D is possibly TRBD2 (5 bases). V shed 6 bases and J shed 6 bases, with 14 bases lying between them. Germline CDR1 and CDR2: SGDLS and YYNGEE. The CDR3 has 13 residues. CDR3 DNA sequence: TGTGCCAGCAATTCGGGGAATTCCGATACGCAGTATTTT. This translates into CASNSGNSDTQYF. Variable domain in full (rest from reference TRBV9 and TRBJ2-3): DSGVTQTPKHLITATGQRVTLRCSPRSGDLSVYWYQQSLDQGLQFLIQYYNGEERAKGNILERFSAQQFPDLHSELNLSSLELGDSALYFCASNSGNSDTQYFGPGTRLTVL.

This clone occurred a few times. The chain carries TRBV14 and TRBJ1-4; maybe TRBD1 (6 bases). Trimming left V 3 bases short and J 6 bases short, with 8 bases between. Germline V lookup: CDR1 SGHDN, CDR2 FVKESK. The length of the CDR3 is 13 residues. The CDR3 DNA sequence: TGTGCCAGCAGCCAGGACAGACATGAAAAACTGTTTTTT. Protein product: CASSQDRHEKLFF.

This chain joins TRBV11-3 and TRBJ2-3; 11 bases line up with TRBD2. Germline loops: CDR1 SGHNT, CDR2 YENEEA. The CDR3 totals 16 residues. J lost 2 bases, V lost 4 bases, and 5 bases had no gene match. CDR3 DNA sequence: TGTGCCAGCAGCTCGACTAGCGGGGCACACACAGATACGCAGTATTTT. Residues: CASSSTSGAHTDTQYF.